These T cell receptor beta chains were read from a single sample in a study of human versus mouse CDR3 diversity and MHC coevolution. Libraries were prepared by immunoSEQ multiplex PCR; TCRdb keeps only in-frame clonotypes and omits some of them. The sample shows tens of thousands of clones, approximately 94% of them seen only once. Specimen: naive CD4+ T cells from blood. Receptors were obtained from a person aged 55 to 69 in good health. The conserved cysteine and the conserved F or W are not part of the CDR3 here. The D gene is left open where the match is weak.

cdr3_aa v_call d_call cdr3_length j_call
ASSGGTYYEQY TRBV25-1 - 11 TRBJ2-7
ASTYQGLAHYNGQF TRBV19 TRBD2 14 TRBJ2-1
ASSRGRGDYGYT TRBV6-5 - 12 TRBJ1-2
ASSPRDYQETQY TRBV4-1 - 12 TRBJ2-5
ATSGDRARGTEAF TRBV15 TRBD1 13 TRBJ1-1
ASSLGRGTVGEKLF TRBV7-6 TRBD1 14 TRBJ1-4
ASSSTGFEQY TRBV28 TRBD1 10 TRBJ2-7
ASSRAGTLGDEQF TRBV7-3 TRBD2 13 TRBJ2-1
SVEETSTQY TRBV29-1 - 9 TRBJ2-3
ASSKQGADNQPQH TRBV19 TRBD1 13 TRBJ1-5
ASSSDRNSATNEKLF TRBV5-4 - 15 TRBJ1-4
ASSPGQGAQNQPQH TRBV5-4 TRBD1 14 TRBJ1-5
ASSLVAGSSYEQY TRBV11-3 - 13 -
ASRLSGTNTGELF TRBV27 - 13 TRBJ2-2
ASSWDRGDTGELF TRBV7-9 TRBD1 13 TRBJ2-2
ASSSLQGETQY TRBV7-8 TRBD1 11 TRBJ2-5
ASTETNTGELF TRBV2 - 11 TRBJ2-2
ASSPPYREVGNTEAF TRBV27 - 15 TRBJ1-1
AWKGQGRTEAF TRBV30 TRBD1 11 TRBJ1-1
ASSFGGRQPQH TRBV19 - 11 TRBJ1-5
ASVGLTGSGTGELF TRBV19 TRBD1 14 TRBJ2-2
ASSESISGNEQF TRBV10-1 - 12 TRBJ2-1
ASSTDREETQY TRBV11-2 TRBD1 11 TRBJ2-5
ASSSQTDTPETQY TRBV19 - 13 TRBJ2-5
ASSPRAGGSYEQY TRBV7-9 TRBD2 13 TRBJ2-7
ASSRTRGYT TRBV6-1 - 9 TRBJ1-2
ASSSLASANTGELF TRBV19 - 14 TRBJ2-2
ASSERLPGQAGNTIY TRBV9 TRBD1 15 TRBJ1-3
ASRFGEGGNQPQH TRBV2 - 13 TRBJ1-5
ASSNPSEGSRYEQY TRBV19 - 14 TRBJ2-7
ASSDGGSGGDTQY TRBV10-2 TRBD2 13 TRBJ2-3
ASSLGQGAVGYT TRBV11-2 TRBD1 12 TRBJ1-2
ASSPSGRAGETQY TRBV18 TRBD2 13 TRBJ2-5
ASSIGLGGLMNNEQF TRBV19 - 15 TRBJ2-1
ASSIQGYGYT TRBV19 - 10 TRBJ1-2
ASSERGRNYGYT TRBV25-1 - 12 TRBJ1-2
SVRDSQANYGYT TRBV29-1 - 12 TRBJ1-2
ASQDTMNTEAF TRBV27 - 11 TRBJ1-1
ASSGDPGREETQY TRBV7-7 TRBD2 13 TRBJ2-5
ASSLGVSGNTIY TRBV5-1 - 12 TRBJ1-3
ATSRGQAATNEKLF TRBV15 TRBD1 14 TRBJ1-4
ASSPGTSGYQETQY TRBV7-6 TRBD2 14 TRBJ2-5
ASSYGAANYGYT TRBV6-6 - 12 TRBJ1-2
ASSNQVREQF TRBV6-5 - 10 TRBJ2-1
ASSLEVGEQF TRBV5-1 - 10 TRBJ2-1
ASSPPGNYGYT TRBV18 - 11 TRBJ1-2
ASTNPRGGNTIY TRBV6-5 - 12 TRBJ1-3